Each of the 14 T cell receptor beta chains below was sequenced from the same sample in a study of T-cell reconstitution after alpha-beta-depleted transplantation in children. Unique molecular identifiers were incorporated during preparation of the TCRbeta library. One entry per CDR3 protein, called by TCRdb with MiXCR from the PCR reads. The data show a few hundred thousand distinct CDR3 sequences, about a tenth seen once. The sample here was PBMCs from the stem cell graft donor, taken from the stem cell graft. These receptors all come from a human donor who donated a stem cell graft to a child with acute lymphoblastic leukemia.

The chain combines TRBV14 with TRBJ2-1; D not resolved. Germline loops: CDR1 SGHDN, CDR2 FVKESK. V lost 6 bases to trimming and J lost 0 bases, with 27 bases between them. The CDR3 totals 20 residues. The CDR3 DNA reads as TGTGCCAGCAGTCCTACTCGTTTTACTCGACGGATCAGCTCCTACAATGAGCAGTTCTTC. Protein sequence: CASSPTRFTRRISSYNEQFF.

This chain connects TRBV6-5 to TRBJ2-7, with D maybe TRBD2 (5 bases). This CDR3 spans 12 amino acids. V was cut by 5 bases and J by 3 bases, with 8 bases left in between. Germline lookup yields CDR1 MNHEY and CDR2 SVGAGI. The CDR3 is CASSRAGYEQYF. The CDR3 region has the DNA TGTGCCAGCAGTAGGGCGGGCTACGAGCAGTACTTC.

This clonotype was picked up a small number of times. The V call is TRBV7-9, the J call TRBJ2-4; 10 nucleotides align to TRBD1. Trimming cost V 5 bases and J 5 bases; bases outside gene matches: 3. Germline V gene lookup returns CDR1 SEHNR and CDR2 FQNEAQ (reference sequence). CDR3 length: 14 amino acids. The chain's CDR3 is CASSPGTGENIQYF. DNA of the CDR3: TGTGCCAGCAGCCCCGGGACAGGGGAAAACATTCAGTACTTC. Using reference TRBV7-9 and TRBJ2-4 for the parts outside the CDR3, the full variable domain is DTGVSQNPRHKITKRGQNVTFRCDPISEHNRLYWYRQTLGQGPEFLTYFQNEAQLEKSRLLSDRFSAERPKGSFSTLEIQRTEQGDSAMYLCASSPGTGENIQYFGAGTRLSVL.

Details on this clonotype: Germline and junction disagree at one end, which may indicate a read error. The chain links TRBV5-4 to TRBJ2-1; a possible D gene is TRBD1 (5 bases). There are 16 residues in the CDR3. Germline values: CDR1 SGHNT, CDR2 YYREEE (reference sequence). The CDR3 here is CAISLGLSSSYNEQFF. DNA of the CDR3: TGTGCCATCAGCTTGGGGCTCTCGAGCTCCTACAATGAGCAGTTCTTC. Based on the CDR3 plus reference TRBV5-4 and TRBJ2-1, the full variable domain is ETGVTQSPTHLIKTRGQQVTLRCSSQSGHNTVSWYQQALGQGPQFIFQYYREEENGRGNFPPRFSGLQFPNYSSELNVNALELDDSALYLCAISLGLSSSYNEQFFGPGTRLTVL.

This clonotype has a handful of counts. The chain has TRBV5-4 and TRBJ2-1; perhaps TRBD1 as D (5 bases). There are 15 residues in the CDR3. Trimming shortened V by 0 bases and J by 6 bases, and 13 bases separated the two germline ends. Germline CDR1 SGHNT, CDR2 YYREEE (reference sequence). CDR3 sequence reads: CASSLGRGTVNEQFF. The CDR3 DNA is TGTGCCAGCAGCTTGGGAAGGGGAACGGTCAATGAGCAGTTCTTC.

V is TRBV20-1 and J is TRBJ1-1; the D gene is possibly TRBD1 (6 bases). The V and J ends lost 5 bases and 1 base respectively, with 11 bases between them. The CDR3 has 13 amino acids. CDR1 and CDR2 (germline): DFQATT, SNEGSKA (reference sequence). The CDR3 nucleotides read TGCAGTGCTCCCAGCAGGGGGAACACTGAAGCTTTCTTT. Protein product: CSAPSRGNTEAFF.

The J gene is TRBJ2-1, the V gene TRBV5-5; no reliable D call. Germline CDR1 SGHKS, CDR2 YYEKEE (reference sequence). Trimming removed 4 bases from V and 0 bases from J, with 11 bases in between. The CDR3 is 15 residues long. For the CDR3, the DNA is TGTGCCAGCAGCACTTTCCAGAGCTCCTACAATGAGCAGTTCTTC. Amino acids: CASSTFQSSYNEQFF. Together with reference TRBV5-5 and TRBJ2-1, the CDR3 gives the full variable domain: DAGVTQSPTHLIKTRGQQVTLRCSPISGHKSVSWYQQVLGQGPQFIFQYYEKEERGRGNFPDRFSARQFPNYSSELNVNALLLGDSALYLCASSTFQSSYNEQFFGPGTRLTVL.

This clonotype was picked up a small number of times. The chain has TRBV10-3 and TRBJ1-6, with D possibly being TRBD1 (5 bases). CDR1 is ENHRY and CDR2 is SYGVKD in the germline V gene. The ends were cut back, 7 bases at V and 0 bases at J, with 10 bases in the middle. The CDR3 spans 15 residues. CDR3 in DNA: TGTGCCATCACTAAGGACACCTCCTATAATTCACCCCTCCACTTT. Protein product: CAITKDTSYNSPLHF.

This clonotype has just a few counts. The V and J genes are TRBV4-1 and TRBJ2-3; 9 nucleotides match TRBD2. There are 21 residues in the CDR3. Germline V gene data show CDR1 as MGHRA and CDR2 as YSYEKL. V lost 0 bases to trimming and J lost 5 bases; unmatched junction nucleotides: 21. Written as DNA, the CDR3 is TGCGCCAGCAGCCAAGAAGCATCGGGGGGCAGCAGCGGGAGGAGAGTAGATACGCAGTATTTT. Protein product: CASSQEASGGSSGRRVDTQYF.

The rearrangement uses TRBV11-2 and TRBJ2-7; D possibly corresponds to TRBD2 (7 bases). Germline lookup yields CDR1 SGHAT and CDR2 FQNNGV. CDR3 length: 18 residues. The germline V and J ends were trimmed by 1 base and 3 bases, with 22 bases remaining between them. The CDR3 is CASSLVPPRAGEGYEQYF. As DNA, the CDR3 is TGTGCCAGCAGCTTAGTCCCCCCGAGGGCAGGGGAGGGCTACGAGCAGTACTTC.

J is TRBJ2-1 and V is TRBV6-2 or TRBV6-3, with TRBD2 matching over 8 bases. V lost 2 bases and J lost 7; bases outside the gene matches: 13. Germline lookup yields CDR1 MNHEY and CDR2 SVGEGT. CDR3 length equals 17 residues. The chain's CDR3 is CASSYRGLAGWYNEQFF. In DNA, the CDR3 is TGTGCCAGCAGTTACCGCGGACTAGCCGGTTGGTATAATGAGCAGTTCTTC.

This clonotype turned up a few times. The chain has TRBV20-1 and TRBJ2-1; 12 positions match TRBD2. The CDR3 runs 16 residues. After removal of 4 bases from V and 6 bases from J, the junction contained 10 bases not matched to a gene. Germline assignment: CDR1 DFQATT and CDR2 SNEGSKA (reference sequence). In nucleotides, the CDR3 is TGCAGTGCTATCCGTCCTAGCGGGAGGGTGGGCAATGAGCAGTTCTTC. Amino acids: CSAIRPSGRVGNEQFF.

This clonotype turned up a few times. The rearrangement uses TRBV20-1 and TRBJ2-2; the match to TRBD2 covers 13 bases. This CDR3 has 14 amino acids. Germline loops: CDR1 DFQATT, CDR2 SNEGSKA (reference sequence). Losses at the gene ends were 5 bases for V and 7 bases for J; bases not matched to a gene: 4. CDR3 coding DNA: TGCAGTGCTGGACTAGCGGGAGTTGACGGGGAGCTGTTTTTT. Amino acid sequence: CSAGLAGVDGELFF.

This clonotype was counted between two and nine times. This chain uses TRBV20-1 with TRBJ2-3, with D possibly TRBD2 on 5 matching bases. The ends were cut back, 4 bases at V and 0 bases at J, with 11 bases in the middle. The CDR3 consists of 14 residues. Germline V gene lookup returns CDR1 DFQATT and CDR2 SNEGSKA (reference sequence). CDR3 residues: CSATPGGSTDTQYF. The CDR3 nucleotides read TGCAGTGCTACCCCAGGCGGGAGCACAGATACGCAGTATTTT.